What follows are 21 T cell receptor beta chains derived from one specimen sequenced in a study of cytomegalovirus exposure and HLA in healthy donors. PCR amplification relied on 60 Vbeta primers (plus 13 Jbeta primers). Clones were read by immunoSEQ multiplex PCR, and TCRdb kept only the in-frame ones, dropping some. This repertoire includes tens of thousands of clones. Sequencing was carried out using PBMCs. Source of these receptors: a woman aged 30 to 39 in good health and CMV-seronegative.

The chain links TRBV5-1 to TRBJ2-7; 10 nucleotides agree with TRBD1. CDR1 is SGHRS and CDR2 is YFSETQ in the germline V gene. V lost 1 base to trimming and J lost 3 bases; unmatched junction nucleotides: 7. The CDR3 totals 16 residues. CDR3 loop: CASSLTRTGGIYEQYF. The CDR3 DNA reads as TGCGCCAGCAGCTTGACCCGGACAGGGGGGATCTACGAGCAGTACTTC.

The rearrangement joins TRBV9 to TRBJ2-1, with D possibly matching TRBD1 (6 bases). The length of the CDR3 is 16 residues. V was shortened by 4 bases and J by 7 bases, with 21 bases between the two germline ends. CDR1 and CDR2 from the germline V gene are SGDLS and YYNGEE. The CDR3 loop reads CASSTHRDPFGNEQFF. DNA of the CDR3: TGTGCCAGCAGCACACACAGGGACCCTTTCGGGAATGAGCAGTTCTTC. Combining the CDR3 with reference TRBV9 and TRBJ2-1 gives the whole variable domain DSGVTQTPKHLITATGQRVTLRCSPRSGDLSVYWYQQSLDQGLQFLIQYYNGEERAKGNILERFSAQQFPDLHSELNLSSLELGDSALYFCASSTHRDPFGNEQFFGPGTRLTVL.

The rearrangement joins TRBV30 to TRBJ2-1; 8 positions match TRBD2. The CDR3 consists of 14 residues. Germline CDR1 and CDR2: GTSNPN and SVGIG (reference sequence). The V and J ends lost 1 base and 5 bases, in that order; junction bases with no gene match: 4. The CDR3 loop reads CAWSGTSRNNEQFF. In nucleotides, the CDR3 is TGTGCCTGGAGTGGGACTAGCAGAAACAATGAGCAGTTCTTC.

The genes are TRBV28 and TRBJ2-7, with 10 bases that match TRBD2. In germline, CDR1 is MDHEN, CDR2 SYDVKM. Losses at the gene ends were 2 bases for V and 3 bases for J; bases not matched to a gene: 4. There are 15 residues in the CDR3. The CDR3 loop is CASSLVASGSYEQYF. DNA of the CDR3: TGTGCCAGCAGTTTAGTCGCTAGCGGGAGCTACGAGCAGTACTTC.

The chain is built from TRBV7-3 and TRBJ1-1; tentatively, D is TRBD1 (6 bases). CDR1 is SGHTA, CDR2 FQGTGA, per germline. V lost 2 bases to trimming and J lost 0 bases, with 10 bases between them. The CDR3 totals 15 residues. CDR3 residues: CASSLGGHLNTEAFF. For the CDR3, the DNA is TGTGCCAGCAGCTTAGGGGGACACCTGAACACTGAAGCTTTCTTT.

The chain carries TRBV7-9 and TRBJ1-1; D is possibly TRBD1 (5 bases). V dropped 5 bases and J dropped 11 bases, with 15 bases sitting between them. Germline V gene lookup returns CDR1 SEHNR and CDR2 FQNEAQ (reference sequence). CDR3 length: 12 residues. The chain's CDR3 is CASSPRGDSAFF. The CDR3 DNA is TGTGCCAGCAGCCCCCGGGGGGATAGCGCTTTCTTT.

The CDR3 nucleotides read TGTGCCATCAGCACAGGACAGGTGGATCAGCCCCAGCATTTT. Translated, it gives CAISTGQVDQPQHF. The chain links TRBV10-3 to TRBJ1-5; 7 nucleotides align to TRBD1. This CDR3 has 14 residues. Germline lookup yields CDR1 ENHRY and CDR2 SYGVKD. V lost 6 bases, J lost 5 bases, and 7 bases stayed unmatched.

The rearrangement joins TRBV7-9 to TRBJ2-3; weak D call: TRBD2 (6 bases). CDR3 length: 17 amino acids. V dropped 0 bases and J dropped 4 bases, with 17 bases sitting between them. The V gene's germline CDR1 is SEHNR and CDR2 FQNEAQ (reference sequence). The CDR3 sequence: CASSLARRASTPDTQYF. For the CDR3, the DNA is TGTGCCAGCAGCTTAGCGCGGAGGGCCTCTACCCCAGATACGCAGTATTTT.

Here the CDR3 reads CASSLDRAAETQYF. DNA of the CDR3: TGCGCCAGCAGCTTGGACAGGGCCGCGGAGACCCAGTACTTC. The J gene is TRBJ2-5, the V gene TRBV5-1, with D tentatively TRBD1 (6 bases). V was trimmed by 0 bases and J by 5 bases, leaving 11 bases between them. The CDR3 contains 14 residues. Germline loops: CDR1 SGHRS, CDR2 YFSETQ.

This chain connects TRBV19 to TRBJ2-1, with TRBD2 matching 10 bases. The CDR3 has 16 amino acids. Losses at the gene ends were 5 bases for V and 7 bases for J; bases not matched to a gene: 11. CDR1 is LNHDA and CDR2 is SQIVND in the germline V gene (reference sequence). The CDR3 region is CASSLSSSGSLNEQFF. The DNA for the CDR3 is TGTGCCAGTAGTCTTTCCTCTAGCGGGAGTTTGAATGAGCAGTTCTTC.

The J gene is TRBJ1-4, the V gene TRBV19; D call uncertain. Trimming removed 6 bases from V and 4 bases from J, with 15 bases in between. The CDR3 has 15 residues. The germline gives CDR1 LNHDA, CDR2 SQIVND (reference sequence). The CDR3 region has the DNA TGTGCCAGTAGCCACGACCGACTGGTTAATGAAAAACTGTTTTTT. Amino acid sequence: CASSHDRLVNEKLFF.

V gene TRBV18 combines with J gene TRBJ1-2, with TRBD1 identical over 7 bases. The CDR3 is 13 residues long. With 0 bases clipped from V and 5 bases from J, the junction kept 0 bases outside the gene matches. The V gene's germline CDR1 is KGHSH and CDR2 LQKENI. CDR3 sequence: CASSPPRGYGYTF. CDR3 in DNA: TGTGCCAGCTCACCACCCAGGGGGTATGGCTACACCTTC. Using reference TRBV18 and TRBJ1-2 for the parts outside the CDR3, the full variable domain is NAGVMQNPRHLVRRRGQEARLRCSPMKGHSHVYWYRQLPEEGLKFMVYLQKENIIDESGMPKERFSAEFPKEGPSILRIQQVVRGDSAAYFCASSPPRGYGYTFGSGTRLTVV.

The V and J genes are TRBV30 and TRBJ2-2; possibly TRBD2 for D (5 bases). Germline V gives CDR1 GTSNPN, CDR2 SVGIG (reference sequence). V was pared by 0 bases and J by 8 bases, with 7 bases between. The CDR3 spans 12 residues. For the CDR3, the DNA is TGTGCCTGGAGTGTACTAGTTGGGGAGCTGTTTTTT. Amino acids: CAWSVLVGELFF.

CDR3 DNA: TGCGCCAGCGCCGGAGAAGATACGCAGTATTTT. This sequence encodes CASAGEDTQYF. The chain employs TRBV4-1 and TRBJ2-3; the D is unclear. Germline CDR1 and CDR2: MGHRA and YSYEKL. V gave up 8 bases and J gave up 5 bases, with 8 bases separating them. The CDR3 is made up of 11 amino acids.

This CDR3 reads CASSQDAGKAGYGYTF. As DNA, the CDR3 is TGCGCCAGCAGCCAAGATGCCGGGAAGGCCGGCTATGGCTACACCTTC. The chain carries TRBV4-1 and TRBJ1-2; no clear D. Germline V CDR1 and CDR2: MGHRA, YSYEKL. V dropped 0 bases and J dropped 4 bases, with 15 bases sitting between them. This CDR3 is 16 amino acids long.

The chain carries TRBV15 and TRBJ2-7; 7 bases align to TRBD2. The CDR3 length is 16 residues. Germline V gene lookup returns CDR1 LNHNV and CDR2 YYDKDF (reference sequence). The J segment lost 3 bases and the V segment lost 1 base, leaving 9 bases of the junction unmatched. This CDR3 reads CATSRALAPRVYEQYF. The CDR3 DNA is TGTGCCACCAGCAGAGCACTAGCGCCGAGGGTCTACGAGCAGTACTTC.

The J gene is TRBJ2-3, the V gene TRBV7-2, with 8 bases that match TRBD2. There are 15 residues in the CDR3. Germline V gives CDR1 SGHTA, CDR2 FQGNSA. After removal of 6 bases from V and 2 bases from J, the junction contained 7 bases not matched to a gene. The CDR3 coding sequence is TGTGCCAGCAGACTCGCGGGGGGCTCCACAGATACGCAGTATTTT. Protein sequence: CASRLAGGSTDTQYF.

The chain employs TRBV6-5 and TRBJ2-1, with TRBD2 as a possible D gene (6 bases). V lost 0 bases and J lost 7, with 13 bases in between. The CDR3 totals 15 residues. Per germline, CDR1 MNHEY and CDR2 SVGAGI. CDR3 amino acids: CASSYSMFRGNEQFF. The DNA for the CDR3 is TGTGCCAGCAGTTACTCGATGTTTCGGGGGAATGAGCAGTTCTTC.

The chain is built from TRBV6-6 and TRBJ1-1; D is perhaps TRBD1 (6 bases). V was shortened by 2 bases and J by 0 bases, with 13 bases between the two germline ends. The germline CDR1 and CDR2 sequences are MNHNY and SVGAGI (reference sequence). This CDR3 has 16 amino acids. The CDR3 sequence: CASSYGFGQMNTEAFF. CDR3 bases: TGTGCCAGCAGTTACGGATTCGGACAGATGAACACTGAAGCTTTCTTT.

The chain employs TRBV2 and TRBJ1-1; D ambiguous. The CDR3 contains 12 residues. The V and J ends lost 7 bases and 8 bases respectively, with 14 bases between them. Germline V gene data show CDR1 as SNHLY and CDR2 as FYNNEI. CDR3 DNA: TGTGCCAGCAAGCTCAATGGGCCAGAAGCTTTCTTT. Translating gives CASKLNGPEAFF. Full variable domain (rest looked up from reference TRBV2 and TRBJ1-1): EPEVTQTPSHQVTQMGQEVILRCVPISNHLYFYWYRQILGQKVEFLVSFYNNEISEKSEIFDDQFSVERPDGSNFTLKIRSTKLEDSAMYFCASKLNGPEAFFGQGTRLTVV.

This chain joins TRBV5-1 and TRBJ2-5; TRBD2 might be the D (5 bases). Trimming took 2 bases from V and 5 from J, leaving 25 bases between them. Germline values: CDR1 SGHRS, CDR2 YFSETQ. CDR3 length: 18 amino acids. This CDR3 reads CASSLNSLGYRGPETQYF. The CDR3 DNA reads TGCGCCAGCAGCTTAAACTCTTTGGGTTATCGAGGGCCGGAGACCCAGTACTTC.